These 14 T cell receptor beta chains were sequenced from one sample in a study of OX40 agonist ivuxolimab in advanced cancers. Profiling relied on immunoSEQ multiplex PCR, and the TCRdb table lists in-frame clones only, not all of them. The sample records tens of thousands of clones, 80% to 90% being singletons. Here the sequenced sample was CD4+ or CD8+ T cells sorted from blood, taken in a trial of the OX40 agonist ivuxolimab. These receptors originate from an adult with an advanced solid tumor such as melanoma, head and neck, liver or kidney cancer.

This rearrangement joins TRBV2 to TRBJ1-5; D remains unclear. V was trimmed by 5 bases and J by 3 bases, leaving 11 bases between them. The CDR3 loop spans 14 amino acids. Germline CDR1 and CDR2: SNHLY and FYNNEI. The CDR3 DNA sequence: TGTGCCAGCAGTCCCGGACGGTTCAATCAGCCCCAGCATTTT. Its protein is CASSPGRFNQPQHF.

This clone was found many times. The chain uses TRBV5-6 and TRBJ1-2; D ambiguous. V was pared by 6 bases and J by 1 base, with 16 bases between. This CDR3 is built from 15 residues. CDR1 SGHDT and CDR2 YYEEEE come from the germline V gene. As DNA, the CDR3 is TGTGCCAGCACCATGGCGGGTGGTATTAACTATGGCTACACCTTC. It is translated as CASTMAGGINYGYTF.

This chain connects TRBV6-6 to TRBJ2-7, with 9 bases aligning to TRBD1. Trimming cost V 7 bases and J 3 bases; bases outside gene matches: 7. The CDR3 loop spans 14 amino acids. The germline gives CDR1 MNHNY, CDR2 SVGAGI (reference sequence). This CDR3 is CASTRTGVSYEQYF. CDR3 in DNA: TGTGCCAGCACCCGGACAGGGGTCAGCTACGAGCAGTACTTC.

This clone came up a few times. The rearrangement joins TRBV6-6 to TRBJ1-2, with D perhaps matching TRBD1 (6 bases). The CDR3 is 14 amino acids. Germline CDR1 and CDR2: MNHNY and SVGAGI (reference sequence). The V gene lost 8 bases and the J gene lost 8 bases, with 21 bases spanning the gap. This CDR3 is CASRTAGAVWGYTF. Here the CDR3 DNA reads TGTGCCAGCCGTACCGCGGGGGCGGTCTGGGGCTACACCTTC.

This rearrangement joins TRBV27 to TRBJ1-6, with a weak D call TRBD1 (5 bases). The CDR3 loop spans 17 amino acids. Germline CDR1 MNHEY, CDR2 SMNVEV (reference sequence). Trimming removed 2 bases at V and 9 bases at J, with 20 bases between. The CDR3 nucleotides are TGTGCCAGCAGTTTAACCATTCGAGGGGAAAAGGGTTCACCCCTCCACTTT. Amino acid sequence: CASSLTIRGEKGSPLHF.

The chain couples TRBV6-1 to TRBJ1-1; tentative D call: TRBD1 (6 bases). The CDR3 sequence is 14 residues long. V lost 7 bases and J lost 4, with 16 bases in between. Germline CDR1 MNHNS, CDR2 SASEGT. This chain's CDR3 is CASTRRGGSTEAFF. As DNA, the CDR3 is TGTGCCAGCACCCGGAGGGGGGGGAGCACTGAAGCTTTCTTT.

This clone has just one count. The J gene is TRBJ1-5, the V gene TRBV6-5, with D maybe TRBD1 (6 bases). V was trimmed by 2 bases and J by 2 bases, leaving 10 bases between them. This CDR3 spans 15 amino acids. From germline, CDR1 is MNHEY and CDR2 SVGAGI. In nucleotides, the CDR3 is TGTGCCAGCAGTTACGGGGGCAAGGGCAATCAGCCCCAGCATTTT. Protein sequence: CASSYGGKGNQPQHF.

V usage is TRBV7-2 and J usage is TRBJ1-5; 7 bases fit TRBD1. The germline gives CDR1 SGHTA, CDR2 FQGNSA. The length of the CDR3 is 16 residues. V shed 1 base and J 4 bases; nucleotides not matched to a gene: 7. This CDR3 reads CASSLGGTVLNQPQHF. CDR3 DNA: TGTGCCAGCAGCTTAGGTGGGACAGTTTTAAATCAGCCCCAGCATTTT.

Written as DNA, the CDR3 is TGTGCCAGTAGTATCCAGGGGTGGAATGAGCAGTTCTTC. This codes for CASSIQGWNEQFF. The chain is built from TRBV19 and TRBJ2-1, with D perhaps matching TRBD1 (6 bases). The CDR3 runs 13 residues. V was trimmed by 3 bases and J by 7 bases, leaving 10 bases between them. Per germline, CDR1 LNHDA and CDR2 SQIVND (reference sequence).

The chain recombines TRBV19 with TRBJ2-7; tentatively, D is TRBD1 (7 bases). CDR1 is LNHDA, CDR2 SQIVND, per germline (reference sequence). The V end lost 3 bases, the J end lost 3 bases, and 24 bases lay between the germline ends. This CDR3 region has 18 residues. The DNA of the CDR3 is TGTGCCAGTAGTATGAGGGGGGACTTAGGACAGGACTTCTACGAGCAGTACTTC. Its translation: CASSMRGDLGQDFYEQYF.

The chain is built from TRBV15 and TRBJ1-2; 9 bases map to TRBD1. The CDR3 runs to 14 residues. V was clipped by 3 bases and J by 7 bases; unmatched bases: 6. The V gene's germline CDR1 is LNHNV and CDR2 YYDKDF (reference sequence). CDR3 protein: CATSSGTGSRGYTF. The CDR3 nucleotides are TGTGCCACCAGCAGTGGGACAGGGTCGCGTGGCTACACCTTC. The full variable domain, rest sourced from reference TRBV15 and TRBJ1-2, is DAMVIQNPRYQVTQFGKPVTLSCSQTLNHNVMYWYQQKSSQAPKLLFHYYDKDFNNEADTPDNFQSRRPNTSFCFLDIRSPGLGDTAMYLCATSSGTGSRGYTFGSGTRLTVV.

The V gene is TRBV30, the J gene TRBJ2-3; TRBD2 is a possible D gene (6 bases). V dropped 3 bases and J dropped 1 base, with 20 bases sitting between them. The germline CDR1 and CDR2 sequences are GTSNPN and SVGIG (reference sequence). The CDR3 contains 17 residues. CDR3 bases: TGTGCCTGGAGCCGAGTTGGGGGGTATGTTGGCACAGATACGCAGTATTTT. Translation: CAWSRVGGYVGTDTQYF.

This clone was counted only a few times. J is TRBJ1-2 and V is TRBV7-3; 7 nucleotides agree with TRBD1. Trimming at V came to 6 bases and at J to 0 bases, leaving 7 bases not matched to a gene. Germline V lookup: CDR1 SGHTA, CDR2 FQGTGA. The CDR3 is 15 amino acids. The CDR3 region has the DNA TGTGCCAGCAGTCCAGGGGGTTCCTCTAACTATGGCTACACCTTC. It encodes CASSPGGSSNYGYTF.

The chain is built from TRBV19 and TRBJ2-3, with 15 bases that match TRBD2. The CDR3 has 16 residues. V shed 4 bases and J 5 bases; nucleotides not matched to a gene: 4. Germline values: CDR1 LNHDA, CDR2 SQIVND (reference sequence). The CDR3 region has the DNA TGTGCCAGTAGTAAGGGACTAGCGGGGGGTGGAGATACGCAGTATTTT. It translates to CASSKGLAGGGDTQYF.